This T cell receptor beta chain was found in a study of control samples from healthy donors and cancer patients. TCRdb's copy holds only in-frame clones and misses some; the assay was immunoSEQ multiplex PCR. The profile shows about 110,000 clones, 75% to 95% of them singletons. Germline V gene data show CDR1 as SGHRS and CDR2 as YFSETQ. V was trimmed by 2 bases and J by 8 bases, leaving 17 bases between them. The CDR3 consists of 15 residues. Sequencing used blood. V usage is TRBV5-1 and J usage is TRBJ1-3; D perhaps matches TRBD1 (5 bases). This TCR was recovered from a human donor in good health. The donor label of this sample is uncertain. CDR3 region: CASSFGTQFVDTIYF. The CDR3 region has the DNA TGCGCCAGCAGCTTTGGGACCCAGTTCGTGGACACCATATATTTT.